One and the same sample provided the 7 T cell receptor beta chains below, sequenced in a study of metastatic and nonmetastatic thyroid tumors. Each patient went into thyroid surgery without having received any treatment. TCRdb recomputed clones from the PCR reads via MiXCR. The sample consists of 30,000 to 35,000 clones, roughly 15% of them appearing once. Material: blood. The receptors derive from a female donor with papillary thyroid cancer or a benign thyroid nodule (not recorded which). Some clones in this sample may be carry-over from other donors' samples.

This clone was counted ten times or more. The sample carries other DNA sequences with the same CDR3. This chain uses TRBV28 with TRBJ1-2; D possibly corresponds to TRBD1 (5 bases). In germline, CDR1 is MDHEN, CDR2 SYDVKM. The ends were cut back, 10 bases at V and 4 bases at J, with 16 bases in the middle. The CDR3 covers 13 residues. CDR3 bases: TGTGCCACGACATGGGGGGGAGGCTATGGCTACACCTTC. Translating it yields CATTWGGGYGYTF.

This clone was seen ten or more times. This chain connects TRBV3-1 to TRBJ1-5; D call uncertain. The CDR3 covers 14 residues. The V gene lost 4 bases and the J gene lost 0 bases, with 7 bases spanning the gap. Per the germline V gene, CDR1 is LGHDT and CDR2 is YNNKEL (reference sequence). This chain's CDR3 is CASSLGFSNQPQHF. CDR3 coding DNA: TGTGCCAGCAGCCTGGGGTTTAGCAATCAGCCCCAGCATTTT.

This clone was recorded many times. The CDR3 sequence: CASSPSVLAGGTDTQYF. The CDR3 DNA reads TGTGCCAGCAGTCCTTCCGTCCTAGCGGGAGGCACAGATACGCAGTATTTT. The chain is built from TRBV28 and TRBJ2-3, with 10 nucleotides matching TRBD2. The CDR3 is made up of 17 amino acids. Germline assignment: CDR1 MDHEN and CDR2 SYDVKM. Trimming removed 5 bases from V and 1 base from J; junction bases left unmatched: 9. Full variable domain (missing parts from reference TRBV28 and TRBJ2-3): DVKVTQSSRYLVKRTGEKVFLECVQDMDHENMFWYRQDPGLGLRLIYFSYDVKMKEKGDIPEGYSVSREKKERFSLILESASTNQTSMYLCASSPSVLAGGTDTQYFGPGTRLTVL.

This clone was counted only a few times. The sample holds other DNA sequences that translate to the same CDR3. The gene calls are TRBV12-3 or TRBV12-4 and TRBJ2-3, with D maybe TRBD2 (5 bases). V lost 7 bases to trimming and J lost 4 bases, with 12 bases between them. CDR3 size: 13 residues. The CDR3 here is CASILAESDTQYF. CDR3 DNA: TGTGCCAGCATCCTAGCTGAGTCAGATACGCAGTATTTT.

This clone qualifies as medium-sized. One end of the junction fails to match germline, which may point to a read error. This chain joins TRBV7-7 and TRBJ2-3; TRBD1 might be the D (6 bases). Germline CDR1 and CDR2: SSHAT and FNYEAQ (reference sequence). The CDR3 covers 13 residues. The CDR3 coding sequence is TGTGCTAGCAGCGCGACAGGAACAGATACGCAGTATTTT. It codes for CASSATGTDTQYF.

With regard to this clone: One end of the junction is discordant with germline, which a read error may explain. CDR3 region: CGARDEQWNQPQHF. CDR3 sequence (DNA): TGCGGTGCTAGAGATGAACAGTGGAATCAGCCCCAGCATTTT. The rearrangement joins TRBV20-1 to TRBJ1-5; D gene uncertain. Germline lookup yields CDR1 DFQATT and CDR2 SNEGSKA (reference sequence). CDR3 size: 14 residues.

This clone has a count of ten or more. The junction does not match germline at one end; this may be a read error. Distinct nucleotide sequences in the sample also encode this CDR3. The chain has TRBV2 and TRBJ1-4; a possible D gene is TRBD1 (5 bases). The CDR3 is 15 amino acids. The germline V gene has CDR1 SNHLY and CDR2 FYNNEI. CDR3 sequence (DNA): TGTGCCAGCAAAACGGGGACGGCAACCAATGAAAAACTGTTTTTT. Residues: CASKTGTATNEKLFF.